This record concerns one T cell receptor (beta chain) sequence. The data were taken from a study of blood T cell repertoires in COVID-19. The V segment lost 5 bases and the J segment 6 bases; nucleotides outside the gene matches: 13. Germline assignment: CDR1 SGHRS and CDR2 YFSETQ. The CDR3 extends over 15 amino acids. Study processing details: Estimation of nucleated cell counts was performed using reference gene primer amplification. Sequencing used immunoSEQ multiplex PCR; TCRdb keeps in-frame clones, though not all of them. D and trimming come from the DNA, and the V and J calls and clone size come from that table. The sample has some 80,000 clones, roughly 84% seen once.

This sequence joins TRBV5-1 and TRBJ1-1, with 7 bases aligning to TRBD1. The TCR comes from a man aged 60-69 years with COVID-19, enrolled during active disease. Sequenced input: peripheral blood. The CDR3 DNA reads as TGCGCCAGCAGAAGACCGGGACAGTTGATGGCTGAAGCTTTCTTT. It codes for CASRRPGQLMAEAFF.